The present T cell receptor (beta chain) was sequenced within a study of blood T cell repertoires in COVID-19. Study-wide context: COVID-19 samples collected from the United States, Italy and Spain covered acute and convalescent phases.

Germline V CDR1 and CDR2: SEHNR, FQNEAQ (reference sequence). The CDR3 runs to 19 residues. V dropped 5 bases and J dropped 2; count of bases not matched to a gene: 9. Some clones are missing from TCRdb's copy, which holds only in-frame ones; the method was immunoSEQ multiplex PCR. Of a few hundred thousand clones in the sample, 89% were seen once. Those enrolled, adults aged roughly 18 to 95 years, came from 24 US areas. Clinical history as reported by participants underpinned cohort assignment. Donors of Cohort 3 who recovered were those that had two negative PCRs, clearance, or symptom resolution. The sequence derives from a woman between 40 and 50 years old who had recovered from COVID-19. Sequencing was done on a sample of PBMCs or T cells enriched from blood (not recorded which). The chain uses TRBV7-9 and TRBJ2-4; 16 nucleotides match TRBD2. Written as DNA, the CDR3 is TGTGCCAGCAGCAAACCGGGACTAGCGGGAGGGCCGACCAAAAACATTCAGTACTTC. The encoded protein is CASSKPGLAGGPTKNIQYF.